These 28 T cell receptor beta chains originate from one sample sequenced in a study of beta chain features in type 1 diabetes. As every portion of the isolated RNA was reverse transcribed, the sequencing read expressed TCRB transcripts. The data were produced by immunoSEQ multiplex PCR, yet TCRdb's version contains in-frame clones alone and is incomplete. The repertoire holds under 450,000 clones, approximately 15% seen once, with roughly 0.036% in the top ten. The sequencing input was naive CD4+ T cells from blood. Every receptor here comes from a man younger than 45 in good health.

This clone was observed a handful of times. This chain joins TRBV11-1 and TRBJ2-5, with D tentatively TRBD1 (6 bases). The V and J ends lost 4 bases and 0 bases respectively, with 9 bases between them. Germline V CDR1 and CDR2: SGHAT, FQDESV (reference sequence). The CDR3 runs to 14 residues. This CDR3 is CASSSQGNQETQYF. Written as DNA, the CDR3 is TGTGCCAGCAGCTCACAGGGAAACCAAGAGACCCAGTACTTC.

This clone was detected only a few times. The same CDR3 can be traced to other DNA sequences in this sample. The chain combines TRBV29-1 with TRBJ1-2; unclear D gene. Deletions cut 4 bases from V and 0 bases from J, with 6 bases between. The germline V gene has CDR1 SQVTM and CDR2 ANQGSEA. The CDR3 covers 12 residues. The CDR3 DNA reads TGCAGCGTTGGGGGAGCTAACTATGGCTACACCTTC. Protein sequence: CSVGGANYGYTF.

This clone showed up just a few times. This CDR3 is CASKPGMRYGYTF. As DNA, the CDR3 is TGTGCCAGTAAGCCAGGGATGCGGTATGGCTACACCTTC. The J gene is TRBJ1-2, the V gene TRBV19; the D gene is possibly TRBD1 (5 bases). Germline CDR1 LNHDA, CDR2 SQIVND (reference sequence). The V gene lost 7 bases and the J gene lost 5 bases, with 14 bases spanning the gap. The CDR3 is 13 amino acids.

This chain connects TRBV6-5 to TRBJ2-5; perhaps TRBD2 as D (6 bases). The CDR3 has 14 residues. CDR1 MNHEY and CDR2 SVGAGI come from the germline V gene. Trimming took off 6 bases at V and 2 bases at J, with 13 bases between the two ends. For the CDR3, the DNA is TGTGCCAGCAGACCTACCGGGAGACAAGAGACCCAGTACTTC. It is translated as CASRPTGRQETQYF.

This clone was seen more than once but under ten times. This chain links TRBV9 with TRBJ2-2; D ambiguous. Germline loops: CDR1 SGDLS, CDR2 YYNGEE. The CDR3 is made up of 14 amino acids. The V end was cut by 4 bases, the J end by 5 bases, with 12 bases between. The CDR3 here is CASSFSPGTGELFF. CDR3 in DNA: TGTGCCAGCAGCTTCTCACCCGGAACCGGGGAGCTGTTTTTT.

In its sample, this clone was seen a few times. The chain employs TRBV23-1 and TRBJ2-1; the D call may be TRBD1 or TRBD2 (5 bases each). TRBV23-1 carries the ORF label, with uncertain function. V dropped 6 bases and J dropped 0 bases, with 15 bases sitting between them. CDR3 length: 16 residues. DNA for the CDR3: TGCGCCAGCAGGGGGGATACAGGACGCTCCTACAATGAGCAGTTCTTC. Translated, it gives CASRGDTGRSYNEQFF.

The rearrangement links TRBV30 to TRBJ2-1; the match to TRBD2 covers 8 bases. Germline assignment: CDR1 GTSNPN and CDR2 SVGIG (reference sequence). CDR3 length: 16 amino acids. CDR3 nucleotides: TGTGCTTCCGCGGGGCTAGCGGGTTTCTCCTACAATGAGCAGTTCTTC. This encodes CASAGLAGFSYNEQFF.

V and J are TRBV7-9 and TRBJ2-3; D remains ambiguous. Germline CDR1 and CDR2: SEHNR and FQNEAQ (reference sequence). V lost 0 bases, J lost 0 bases, and 7 bases lay in between. This CDR3 has 15 residues. The CDR3 is CASSLATQSTDTQYF. For the CDR3, the DNA is TGTGCCAGCAGCTTAGCGACACAGAGCACAGATACGCAGTATTTT.

The V and J genes are TRBV11-2 and TRBJ2-3, with 9 bases lining up with TRBD2. V lost 3 bases to trimming and J lost 2 bases; unmatched junction nucleotides: 6. The CDR3 is made up of 16 amino acids. Germline V lookup: CDR1 SGHAT, CDR2 FQNNGV. The CDR3 region is CASSFSSGEPTDTQYF. CDR3 nucleotide sequence: TGTGCCAGCAGCTTTTCTAGCGGGGAGCCCACAGATACGCAGTATTTT. Together with reference TRBV11-2 and TRBJ2-3, the CDR3 gives the full variable domain: EAGVAQSPRYKIIEKRQSVAFWCNPISGHATLYWYQQILGQGPKLLIQFQNNGVVDDSQLPKDRFSAERLKGVDSTLKIQPAKLEDSAVYLCASSFSSGEPTDTQYFGPGTRLTVL.

In regard to this clone: Other DNA sequences in this specimen translate into the identical CDR3. V gene TRBV6-5 combines with J gene TRBJ2-3, with D possibly called TRBD1 or TRBD2 (5 bases each). The CDR3 runs 13 residues. Germline CDR1 and CDR2: MNHEY and SVGAGI. Trimming left V 0 bases short and J 5 bases short, with 6 bases between. CDR3 in amino acids: CASSYSRGDTQYF. CDR3 sequence (DNA): TGTGCCAGCAGTTACTCGAGGGGAGATACGCAGTATTTT.

The V call is TRBV7-2, the J call TRBJ1-1; D is unclear. From germline, CDR1 is SGHTA and CDR2 FQGNSA. The CDR3 consists of 12 residues. V gave up 5 bases and J gave up 6 bases, with 10 bases separating them. The CDR3 DNA reads TGTGCCAGCAGCGATACATTTCCTGAAGCTTTCTTT. This translates into CASSDTFPEAFF.

In this sample, this clone turned up a few times. The chain joins TRBV7-8 to TRBJ2-7; D is perhaps TRBD1 (5 bases). V was pared by 1 base and J by 2 bases, with 9 bases between. This CDR3 contains 14 residues. In germline, CDR1 is SGHVS, CDR2 FQNEAQ. In DNA, the CDR3 is TGTGCCAGCAGCTTAGGGACACGGGCCTACGAGCAGTACGTC. Encoded protein: CASSLGTRAYEQYV.

This clone was picked up a small number of times. The V and J genes are TRBV4-3 and TRBJ2-1; 11 bases fit TRBD2. Trimming at V came to 0 bases and at J to 7 bases, leaving 8 bases not matched to a gene. Per the germline V gene, CDR1 is LGHNA and CDR2 is YSLEER. There are 17 residues in the CDR3. CDR3 DNA: TGCGCCAGCAGCCAAGACTTCGGGGCTAGCGGGGGGAATGAGCAGTTCTTC. Protein: CASSQDFGASGGNEQFF.

This clone was seen more than once but under ten times. This chain links TRBV29-1 with TRBJ2-6; maybe TRBD1 (5 bases). Germline loops: CDR1 SQVTM, CDR2 ANQGSEA. Trimming pared 0 bases from V and 0 bases from J, leaving 21 bases between. The CDR3 contains 20 residues. The CDR3 DNA reads TGCAGCGTTGAAGATGAAGTTAGACAGCGCCTAGTCTCTGGGGCCAACGTCCTGACTTTC. This gives the protein CSVEDEVRQRLVSGANVLTF.

The chain recombines TRBV5-6 with TRBJ1-1, with D possibly being TRBD1 (5 bases). Germline V gene sequence: CDR1 SGHDT, CDR2 YYEEEE. With 3 bases removed from V and 7 bases from J, the gap between germline ends came to 13 bases. The CDR3 consists of 13 residues. The CDR3 region has the DNA TGTGCCAGCAGCTCCCAGGGTCTTCTTGAAGCTTTCTTT. It is translated as CASSSQGLLEAFF.

J is TRBJ1-6 and V is TRBV4-3; D remains ambiguous. From germline, CDR1 is LGHNA and CDR2 YSLEER. The CDR3 is 13 residues long. Trimming stripped 0 bases from V and 10 bases from J, with 7 bases between. For the CDR3, the DNA is TGCGCCAGCAGCCAAGAGAATCGCTCACCCCTCCACTTT. It yields the protein CASSQENRSPLHF.

This clone was counted a few times. The chain is built from TRBV7-2 and TRBJ2-7; D is possibly TRBD2 (5 bases). The CDR3 runs 16 residues. V was shortened by 5 bases and J by 8 bases, with 25 bases between the two germline ends. Germline values: CDR1 SGHTA, CDR2 FQGNSA. CDR3 nucleotides: TGTGCCAGCAGCCTTGCCTTGGGCCTTGCCAGGAGGAAGCAGTACTTC. Translation: CASSLALGLARRKQYF.

This clone was detected only a few times. The chain joins TRBV11-3 to TRBJ2-3, with D hard to call. The V gene's germline CDR1 is SGHNT and CDR2 YENEEA. Trimming pared 3 bases from V and 2 bases from J, leaving 9 bases between. The CDR3 contains 14 residues. This chain's CDR3 is CASSFAGNTDTQYF. The CDR3 coding sequence is TGTGCCAGCAGCTTCGCAGGCAACACAGATACGCAGTATTTT. Based on the CDR3 plus reference TRBV11-3 and TRBJ2-3, the full variable domain is EAGVVQSPRYKIIEKKQPVAFWCNPISGHNTLYWYLQNLGQGPELLIRYENEEAVDDSQLPKDRFSAERLKGVDSTLKIQPAELGDSAVYLCASSFAGNTDTQYFGPGTRLTVL.

There are a few counts of this clone. The chain recombines TRBV2 with TRBJ1-5; D not certain. The V gene's germline CDR1 is SNHLY and CDR2 FYNNEI. Trimming left V 2 bases short and J 6 bases short, with 5 bases between. The CDR3 is 12 residues long. The CDR3 protein is CASSETRQPQHF. The CDR3 DNA reads TGTGCCAGCAGTGAAACGCGTCAGCCCCAGCATTTT.

V and J are TRBV7-2 and TRBJ2-2; D is unclear. With 3 bases removed from V and 7 bases from J, the gap between germline ends came to 9 bases. Germline-derived CDR1 and CDR2 are SGHTA and FQGNSA. There are 13 residues in the CDR3. The CDR3 nucleotides are TGTGCCAGCAGCTTTAAAGGTGGCGGGGAGCTGTTTTTT. This gives the protein CASSFKGGGELFF.

The V call is TRBV7-2, the J call TRBJ1-1; 10 bases map to TRBD1. Germline V gene sequence: CDR1 SGHTA, CDR2 FQGNSA. Losses at the gene ends were 5 bases for V and 4 bases for J; bases not matched to a gene: 7. This CDR3 has 15 amino acids. As DNA, the CDR3 is TGTGCCAGCAGCCCCCGACAGGGGGCGGCCACTGAAGCTTTCTTT. It codes for CASSPRQGAATEAFF.

The rearrangement links TRBV21-1 to TRBJ2-4; the tabulated D call, TRBD2, remains unverified against the DNA. TRBV21-1 corresponds to a pseudogene. The CDR3 is 17 amino acids. CDR3 sequence: CASSPPLAGGGFNIQYF. Here the CDR3 DNA reads TGTGCCAGCAGCCCCCCCCTAGCGGGAGGTGGTTTTAACATTCAGTACTTC.

J is TRBJ2-1 and V is TRBV7-3; 7 nucleotides line up with TRBD1. Germline CDR1 is SGHTA and CDR2 is FQGTGA. This CDR3 is 15 amino acids long. V shed 4 bases, J shed 5 bases, and the junction held 8 bases outside the gene matches. The CDR3 protein is CASSSQTGNDNEQFF. Here the CDR3 DNA reads TGTGCCAGCAGCTCACAGACAGGGAACGACAATGAGCAGTTCTTC.

The chain links TRBV10-3 to TRBJ2-7; D unresolved. The CDR3 extends over 13 amino acids. The germline V gene encodes CDR1 ENHRY and CDR2 SYGVKD. V was trimmed by 6 bases and J by 1 base, leaving 10 bases between them. CDR3 sequence (DNA): TGTGCCATCAGAAATACTCATTCCTACGAGCAGTACGTC. This codes for CAIRNTHSYEQYV.

This clone was seen only a few times. The chain carries TRBV18 and TRBJ2-7, with D perhaps matching TRBD1 (6 bases). Germline V lookup: CDR1 KGHSH, CDR2 LQKENI. V was shortened by 3 bases and J by 3 bases, with 9 bases between the two germline ends. This CDR3 spans 13 amino acids. The CDR3: CASSPGANYEQYV. CDR3 nucleotides: TGTGCCAGCTCACCGGGGGCCAACTACGAGCAGTACGTC.

CDR3 loop: CASIDTGSAGELFF. As DNA, the CDR3 is TGTGCCAGCATAGATACAGGGTCAGCCGGGGAGCTGTTTTTT. J is TRBJ2-2 and V is TRBV5-8; D is perhaps TRBD1 (6 bases). This CDR3 is built from 14 residues. V shed 6 bases and J shed 6 bases, with 15 bases lying between them. Per germline, CDR1 SGHTS and CDR2 YDEGEE.

This clone was counted a few times. For the CDR3, the DNA is TGTGCCAGCAGCGTTCTAGCGGGGGGTGCAGATACGCAGTATTTT. Its translation is CASSVLAGGADTQYF. V and J are TRBV7-2 and TRBJ2-3; 11 nucleotides match TRBD2. J was trimmed by 4 bases and V by 5 bases; bases with no gene match: 5. This CDR3 contains 15 residues. CDR1 is SGHTA, CDR2 FQGNSA, per germline.

The chain uses TRBV29-1 and TRBJ2-5; 14 nucleotides match TRBD2. Per germline, CDR1 SQVTM and CDR2 ANQGSEA. Losses at the gene ends were 4 bases for V and 6 bases for J; bases not matched to a gene: 13. The CDR3 contains 17 residues. CDR3 residues: CSVASGAGTSGGKTQYF. The CDR3, as DNA: TGCAGCGTTGCGAGTGGGGCCGGGACTAGCGGGGGAAAGACCCAGTACTTC.